This T cell receptor (beta chain) was sequenced for a study of T-cell reconstitution after alpha-beta-depleted transplantation in children. General observations from the study: From newly produced T cells came most of the T-cell counts and diversity one year after transplant. Reportedly, alpha-beta T cells present about two months post-transplant originated from several hundred expanded clones of graft origin. Recipient T cells and thymic progenitors that survived gave rise to the high TCRbeta diversity observed at day 60 in some patients.

This clonotype was observed at least ten times. Its antigen is not identified. The CDR3 loop spans 11 amino acids. V was shortened by 8 bases and J by 4 bases, with 5 bases between the two germline ends. Construction of the TCRbeta library involved unique molecular identifiers. TCRdb analysed the PCR reads with MiXCR anew, one entry per CDR3 protein. The sample has 250,000 or so distinct CDR3 sequences, approximately 8.9% seen once. The material sequenced was PBMCs, mostly from graft donor cells, taken 180 days after TCRalphabeta/CD19-depleted stem cell transplant. The chain combines TRBV12-3 or TRBV12-4 with TRBJ2-2, with D possibly being TRBD2 (5 bases). The TCR sequence derives from a male patient under 18 who had a stem cell transplant for acute lymphoblastic leukemia, so the T cells may come from the graft donor. The CDR3 DNA sequence: TGTGCCAGCGAGGGCACCGGGGAGCTGTTTTTT. This sequence encodes CASEGTGELFF.